These 10 T cell receptor beta chains came from one sample sequenced in a study of control samples from healthy donors and cancer patients. Using immunoSEQ multiplex PCR, the repertoire was profiled, and TCRdb retains in-frame clones only, with some absent. The sample lists over 70,000 clones, roughly 89% occurring once. Sequenced material: blood. The receptors come from a woman aged 55-70 years in good health.

The gene calls are TRBV5-1 and TRBJ2-2; 8 bases line up with TRBD2. The V gene's germline CDR1 is SGHRS and CDR2 YFSETQ. V trimming: 0 bases; J trimming: 3 bases; junction bases outside the gene matches: 4. There are 16 residues in the CDR3. The chain's CDR3 is CASSLVAGFDTGELFF. CDR3 coding DNA: TGCGCCAGCAGCTTGGTAGCGGGGTTCGACACCGGGGAGCTGTTTTTT.

This clone appeared a single time. In DNA, the CDR3 is TGTGCCAGCAGTGAAAAGGGCAGGGGGTCTCCCTACACCTTC. Translating gives CASSEKGRGSPYTF. V usage is TRBV6-1 and J usage is TRBJ1-2; 7 bases match TRBD1. This CDR3 contains 14 residues. V shed 2 bases and J 10 bases; nucleotides not matched to a gene: 10. Looked up from germline, CDR1 is MNHNS and CDR2 is SASEGT.

CDR3 region: CASSEWGSRGTIYF. The CDR3 DNA sequence: TGTGCCAGCAGTGAGTGGGGTAGCCGAGGCACCATATATTTT. The rearrangement uses TRBV25-1 and TRBJ1-3, with D unresolved. The germline CDR1 and CDR2 sequences are MGHDK and SYGVNS. The CDR3 covers 14 residues. The V and J ends lost 3 bases and 9 bases respectively, with 15 bases between them.

CDR3 bases: TGTGCCGTACGACCCACGTATGGCTACACCTTC. Translating gives CAVRPTYGYTF. This sequence joins TRBV28 and TRBJ1-2, with D unclear. Germline V gives CDR1 MDHEN, CDR2 SYDVKM. CDR3 length: 11 residues. Trimming took off 11 bases at V and 5 bases at J, with 12 bases between the two ends.

This clone was detected a few times. This chain links TRBV18 with TRBJ2-1, with D unclear. This CDR3 has 14 residues. Trimming took off 2 bases at V and 0 bases at J, with 5 bases between the two ends. Germline V gene lookup returns CDR1 KGHSH and CDR2 LQKENI. CDR3 nucleotide sequence: TGTGCCAGCTCACCAACGCCCTCCTACAATGAGCAGTTCTTC. As protein: CASSPTPSYNEQFF. Combining the CDR3 with reference TRBV18 and TRBJ2-1 gives the whole variable domain NAGVMQNPRHLVRRRGQEARLRCSPMKGHSHVYWYRQLPEEGLKFMVYLQKENIIDESGMPKERFSAEFPKEGPSILRIQQVVRGDSAAYFCASSPTPSYNEQFFGPGTRLTVL.

The J gene is TRBJ1-1, the V gene TRBV15; D is unresolved. V was pared by 0 bases and J by 1 base, with 12 bases between. This CDR3 is 16 amino acids long. From germline, CDR1 is LNHNV and CDR2 YYDKDF (reference sequence). This CDR3 reads CATSRDFGRTNTEAFF. CDR3 sequence (DNA): TGTGCCACCAGCAGAGATTTCGGGCGTACGAACACTGAAGCTTTCTTT. Combining the CDR3 with reference TRBV15 and TRBJ1-1 gives the whole variable domain DAMVIQNPRYQVTQFGKPVTLSCSQTLNHNVMYWYQQKSSQAPKLLFHYYDKDFNNEADTPDNFQSRRPNTSFCFLDIRSPGLGDTAMYLCATSRDFGRTNTEAFFGQGTRLTVV.

The gene calls are TRBV19 and TRBJ2-3; D is undetermined. The CDR3 has 14 residues. Trimming removed 1 base from V and 2 bases from J, with 7 bases in between. Germline assignment: CDR1 LNHDA and CDR2 SQIVND (reference sequence). The CDR3 region has the DNA TGTGCCAGTAGTATAGGCTGGGCCACAGATACGCAGTATTTT. Amino acid sequence: CASSIGWATDTQYF.

The J gene is TRBJ1-3, the V gene TRBV7-9, with D maybe TRBD1 (5 bases). The CDR3 spans 17 residues. V shed 1 base and J shed 0 bases, with 13 bases lying between them. The germline V gene has CDR1 SEHNR and CDR2 FQNEAQ (reference sequence). The CDR3, as DNA: TGTGCCAGCAGCTTAGTTAGGGCAGGGAGCTCTGGAAACACCATATATTTT. Amino acids: CASSLVRAGSSGNTIYF.

The gene calls are TRBV6-2 or TRBV6-3 and TRBJ2-7, with a weak D call TRBD2 (5 bases). V lost 2 bases to trimming and J lost 11 bases, with 13 bases between them. Looked up from germline, CDR1 is MNHEY and CDR2 is SVGEGT. This CDR3 contains 12 residues. The CDR3 reads CASSYEGPVEYF. CDR3 bases: TGTGCCAGCAGTTACGAGGGCCCCGTGGAGTACTTC.

Details on this clone: This same CDR3 is encoded by further DNA sequences in the sample. The chain carries TRBV9 and TRBJ1-1, with a possible D match to TRBD1 (5 bases). The CDR3 runs 14 residues. Trimming took off 0 bases at V and 0 bases at J, with 6 bases between the two ends. Per the germline V gene, CDR1 is SGDLS and CDR2 is YYNGEE. The CDR3 protein is CASSVGQLNTEAFF. The CDR3 nucleotides are TGTGCCAGCAGCGTAGGACAGTTGAACACTGAAGCTTTCTTT.